The 11 T cell receptor beta chains below all came from one sample that was sequenced in a study of OX40 agonist ivuxolimab in advanced cancers. Using immunoSEQ multiplex PCR, the repertoire was profiled, and TCRdb retains in-frame clones only, with some absent. Of about 110,000 clones in the sample, approximately 90% are singletons; the top ten hold about 0.67%. Source: CD4+ or CD8+ T cells sorted from blood, taken in a trial of the OX40 agonist ivuxolimab. The receptors stem from an adult with an advanced solid tumor such as melanoma, head and neck, liver or kidney cancer.

This clone was recorded only once. The gene calls are TRBV6-5 and TRBJ2-7; D perhaps matches TRBD2 (6 bases). Trimming removed 0 bases at V and 1 base at J, with 7 bases between. The germline V gene has CDR1 MNHEY and CDR2 SVGAGI. This CDR3 contains 14 residues. The CDR3 region is CASSYSRDSYEQYF. DNA of the CDR3: TGTGCCAGCAGTTACTCGCGGGATTCCTACGAGCAGTACTTC.

The rearrangement uses TRBV28 and TRBJ1-2; 12 bases line up with TRBD1. Looked up from germline, CDR1 is MDHEN and CDR2 is SYDVKM. This CDR3 has 16 residues. V was pared by 6 bases and J by 5 bases, with 10 bases of the junction left unmatched. CDR3 nucleotide sequence: TGTGCCAGCAGATCGGCCGGGACAGGGGGCTCGTATGGCTACACCTTC. Its protein product is CASRSAGTGGSYGYTF.

V usage is TRBV6-1 and J usage is TRBJ1-5; tentative D call: TRBD1 (5 bases). Per the germline V gene, CDR1 is MNHNS and CDR2 is SASEGT. Between the trimmed V and J ends, which lost 7 bases and 1 base, there was a span of 8 bases. This CDR3 is built from 13 residues. CDR3 nucleotides: TGTGCCAGCACGGGGCCCAGCAATCAGCCCCAGCATTTT. Translating it yields CASTGPSNQPQHF.

The genes are TRBV19 and TRBJ2-7, with D possibly matching TRBD2 (6 bases). The CDR3 is made up of 15 amino acids. Trimming left V 3 bases short and J 2 bases short, with 14 bases between. Germline V lookup: CDR1 LNHDA, CDR2 SQIVND (reference sequence). DNA of the CDR3: TGTGCCAGTAGTATCGGATCTAGCGTCACCTACGAGCAGTACTTC. Residues: CASSIGSSVTYEQYF. The full variable domain, rest sourced from reference TRBV19 and TRBJ2-7, is DGGITQSPKYLFRKEGQNVTLSCEQNLNHDAMYWYRQDPGQGLRLIYYSQIVNDFQKGDIAEGYSVSREKKESFPLTVTSAQKNPTAFYLCASSIGSSVTYEQYFGPGTRLTVT.

The chain couples TRBV5-1 to TRBJ2-4; D perhaps matches TRBD2 (5 bases). The ends were cut back, 0 bases at V and 3 bases at J, with 10 bases in the middle. The germline V gene has CDR1 SGHRS and CDR2 YFSETQ. The CDR3 covers 15 residues. CDR3 nucleotides: TGCGCCAGCAGCTTGGACAGCGGAGGCAAAAACATTCAGTACTTC. This encodes CASSLDSGGKNIQYF.

The chain links TRBV30 to TRBJ1-3; D is unresolved. Germline CDR1 and CDR2: GTSNPN and SVGIG (reference sequence). This CDR3 has 12 residues. V was pared by 4 bases and J by 4 bases, with 8 bases between. In DNA, the CDR3 is TGTGCCTGGACTGCCCAGGGAAACACCATATATTTT. Protein product: CAWTAQGNTIYF.

This rearrangement joins TRBV7-3 to TRBJ1-3, with 9 nucleotides matching TRBD1. The CDR3 is 16 residues long. The ends lost 5 bases at V and 1 base at J; junction bases unmatched: 6. Germline values: CDR1 SGHTA, CDR2 FQGTGA. As DNA, the CDR3 is TGTGCCAGCAGCCCACCGGGACAGGGATCTGGAAACACCATATATTTT. It codes for CASSPPGQGSGNTIYF.

The chain links TRBV2 to TRBJ2-1; 10 nucleotides match TRBD2. Germline lookup yields CDR1 SNHLY and CDR2 FYNNEI. The CDR3 runs 15 residues. V shed 6 bases and J 9 bases; nucleotides not matched to a gene: 11. The chain's CDR3 is CASRSAGGPEVEQFF. The CDR3 DNA sequence: TGTGCCAGCAGGTCAGCGGGGGGGCCGGAGGTTGAGCAGTTCTTC.

In this sample, this clone turned up a few times. The chain joins TRBV9 to TRBJ1-6; 7 positions match TRBD1. The junction had 4 bases not matched to a gene; V was cut back by 3 bases and J by 10 bases. Germline CDR1 and CDR2: SGDLS and YYNGEE. The CDR3 length is 13 residues. The CDR3 region is CASSDRDSSPLHF. The CDR3 DNA reads as TGTGCCAGCAGCGATCGGGACAGCTCACCCCTCCACTTT.

The genes are TRBV5-1 and TRBJ1-6; D is unclear. The CDR3 extends over 16 amino acids. Germline lookup yields CDR1 SGHRS and CDR2 YFSETQ. Deletions cut 2 bases from V and 5 bases from J, with 14 bases between. The CDR3 nucleotides are TGCGCCAGCAGCTTTCAGGTTGGAAGGGATAATTCACCCCTCCACTTT. It encodes CASSFQVGRDNSPLHF.

This clone turned up a few times. The chain recombines TRBV7-8 with TRBJ1-1; D possibly corresponds to TRBD1 (5 bases). V lost 5 bases and J 2 bases, leaving 9 bases between the germline ends. Germline V gives CDR1 SGHVS, CDR2 FQNEAQ. The CDR3 has 13 residues. In DNA form, the CDR3 reads TGTGCCAGCAGCATGACAGTCAACACTGAAGCTTTCTTT. Its translation is CASSMTVNTEAFF. The complete variable domain, with remaining parts taken from reference TRBV7-8 and TRBJ1-1, reads GAGVSQSPRYKVAKRGQDVALRCDPISGHVSLFWYQQALGQGPEFLTYFQNEAQLDKSGLPSDRFFAERPEGSVSTLKIQRTQQEDSAVYLCASSMTVNTEAFFGQGTRLTVV.